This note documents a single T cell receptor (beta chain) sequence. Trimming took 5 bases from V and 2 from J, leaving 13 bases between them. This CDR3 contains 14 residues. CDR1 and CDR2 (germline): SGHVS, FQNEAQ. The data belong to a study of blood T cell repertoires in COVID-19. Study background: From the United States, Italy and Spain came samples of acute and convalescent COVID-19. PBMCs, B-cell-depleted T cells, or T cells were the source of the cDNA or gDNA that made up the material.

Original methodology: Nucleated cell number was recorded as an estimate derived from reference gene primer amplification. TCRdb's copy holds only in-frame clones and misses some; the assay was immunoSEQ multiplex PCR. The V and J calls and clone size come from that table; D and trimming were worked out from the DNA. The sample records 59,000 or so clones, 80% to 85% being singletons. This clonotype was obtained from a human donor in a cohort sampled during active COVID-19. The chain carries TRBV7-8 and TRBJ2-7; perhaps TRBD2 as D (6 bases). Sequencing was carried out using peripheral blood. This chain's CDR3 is CASSPSGGTYEQYF. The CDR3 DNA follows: TGTGCCAGCAGCCCGTCCGGGGGTACCTACGAGCAGTACTTC.